This entry concerns a single T cell receptor beta chain. The entry originates in a study of blood T cell repertoires in COVID-19. On the study more broadly: COVID-19 samples collected from the United States, Italy and Spain covered acute and convalescent phases. From T cells, B-cell-depleted T cells, or PBMCs came the material, which was cDNA or gDNA.

Germline CDR1 is DFQATT and CDR2 is SNEGSKA (reference sequence). V shed 3 bases and J shed 0 bases, with 8 bases lying between them. The CDR3 spans 14 residues. Authors' methods: Reference gene primer amplification yielded estimated nucleated cell counts. Using immunoSEQ multiplex PCR, the repertoire was profiled, and TCRdb retains in-frame clones only, with some absent. The V and J calls and clone size were taken over from that table, and D and trimming were inferred from the DNA. This sample has some 96,000 clones; around four fifths occur once, and the top ten carry 10% to 12%. The TCR sequence derives from a human donor in a cohort sampled during active COVID-19. Sequenced sample: peripheral blood. This chain joins TRBV20-1 and TRBJ1-4; D is uncertain. The CDR3 here is CSASVAATNEKLFF. CDR3 DNA sequence: TGCAGTGCTAGTGTGGCGGCAACTAATGAAAAACTGTTTTTT.